These 11 T cell receptor beta chains share one sample of origin, sequenced in a study of cytomegalovirus exposure and HLA in healthy donors. The primer mix had 60 Vbeta and 13 Jbeta primers. Generated by immunoSEQ multiplex PCR, the TCRdb table keeps only in-frame clones and is missing some. The sample lists 150,000 to 200,000 clones, 81% seen once, with about 1.8% in the top ten. The sequencing sample was made of PBMCs. These receptors all stem from a man aged 18 to 29 in good health and CMV-seronegative.

The chain recombines TRBV7-8 with TRBJ1-2; TRBD1 matches 9 bases. Trimming took 4 bases from V and 8 from J; bases not matched to a gene: 8. This CDR3 spans 14 amino acids. The germline V gene has CDR1 SGHVS and CDR2 FQNEAQ. CDR3 in amino acids: CASSSTGQGRGYTF. CDR3 in DNA: TGTGCCAGCAGCTCCACGGGACAGGGACGAGGCTACACCTTC.

This chain uses TRBV2 with TRBJ2-7; tentatively, D is TRBD1 (6 bases). Germline loops: CDR1 SNHLY, CDR2 FYNNEI. Between the trimmed V and J ends, which lost 6 bases and 11 bases, there was a span of 26 bases. The length of the CDR3 is 15 residues. Here the CDR3 DNA reads TGTGCCAGCAGCTCGGGAAGGGGGAAGGACCGAGCAAAGTACTTC. It yields the protein CASSSGRGKDRAKYF.

The CDR3 region is CATSRDSLEAFF. CDR3 coding DNA: TGTGCCACCAGCAGAGACAGTCTTGAAGCTTTCTTT. The chain recombines TRBV15 with TRBJ1-1; D is undetermined. Germline lookup yields CDR1 LNHNV and CDR2 YYDKDF (reference sequence). Trimming shortened V by 0 bases and J by 7 bases, and 6 bases separated the two germline ends. The CDR3 contains 12 residues. The complete variable domain, with remaining parts taken from reference TRBV15 and TRBJ1-1, reads DAMVIQNPRYQVTQFGKPVTLSCSQTLNHNVMYWYQQKSSQAPKLLFHYYDKDFNNEADTPDNFQSRRPNTSFCFLDIRSPGLGDTAMYLCATSRDSLEAFFGQGTRLTVV.

The chain has TRBV7-8 and TRBJ1-2, with 10 bases that match TRBD1. CDR3 size: 16 residues. The V gene end was trimmed by 2 bases and the J gene end by 4 bases; junction bases not matched to a gene: 7. CDR1 is SGHVS, CDR2 FQNEAQ, per germline. In nucleotides, the CDR3 is TGTGCCAGCAGCTTACCGGTGACAGGGGGCGGCTATGGCTACACCTTC. Its translation is CASSLPVTGGGYGYTF.

V is TRBV2 and J is TRBJ2-1; the D gene is possibly TRBD1 (6 bases). The CDR3 totals 13 residues. Looked up from germline, CDR1 is SNHLY and CDR2 is FYNNEI. V dropped 10 bases and J dropped 4 bases, with 14 bases sitting between them. The CDR3 is CAKDSGPYNEQFF. The CDR3 DNA reads as TGTGCCAAGGACAGCGGTCCTTACAATGAGCAGTTCTTC. The variable domain in full, with the rest retrieved from reference TRBV2 and TRBJ2-1, is EPEVTQTPSHQVTQMGQEVILRCVPISNHLYFYWYRQILGQKVEFLVSFYNNEISEKSEIFDDQFSVERPDGSNFTLKIRSTKLEDSAMYFCAKDSGPYNEQFFGPGTRLTVL.

V gene TRBV6-1 combines with J gene TRBJ1-5; 9 nucleotides align to TRBD1. Trimming took 6 bases from V and 6 from J; bases not matched to a gene: 6. The CDR3 is made up of 14 amino acids. Germline values: CDR1 MNHNS, CDR2 SASEGT. The CDR3: CASRPQGAFQPQHF. CDR3 sequence (DNA): TGTGCCAGCAGACCACAGGGGGCGTTTCAGCCCCAGCATTTT.

This chain uses TRBV12-5 with TRBJ2-7, with D maybe TRBD1 (6 bases). Trimming took off 1 base at V and 5 bases at J, with 18 bases between the two ends. The germline V gene has CDR1 LGHNT and CDR2 FRNRAP. This CDR3 has 16 amino acids. The CDR3 here is CASGLGRTAPGNEQYF. DNA of the CDR3: TGTGCTAGTGGTTTGGGAAGGACAGCTCCGGGGAACGAGCAGTACTTC.

This clone turned up a few times. The chain uses TRBV11-3 and TRBJ1-1; D gene unclear. Trimming removed 5 bases at V and 2 bases at J, with 9 bases between. The CDR3 runs to 13 residues. Germline assignment: CDR1 SGHNT and CDR2 YENEEA. For the CDR3, the DNA is TGTGCCAGCAGCCGAGAGGCCAACACTGAAGCTTTCTTT. This encodes CASSREANTEAFF.

This chain connects TRBV5-6 to TRBJ2-7; 12 bases are a match to TRBD1. With 0 bases clipped from V and 13 bases from J, the junction kept 5 bases outside the gene matches. The CDR3 extends over 13 amino acids. Germline values: CDR1 SGHDT, CDR2 YYEEEE. CDR3: CASSLGDRGLGYF. In DNA, the CDR3 is TGTGCCAGCAGCTTGGGGGACAGGGGGCTCGGATACTTC. Supplemented by reference TRBV5-6 and TRBJ2-7, the full variable domain reads DAGVTQSPTHLIKTRGQQVTLRCSPKSGHDTVSWYQQALGQGPQFIFQYYEEEERQRGNFPDRFSGHQFPNYSSELNVNALLLGDSALYLCASSLGDRGLGYFGPGTRLTVT.

CDR3: CASSLRGRGAWYEQYF. For the CDR3, the DNA is TGTGCCAGCAGCTTAAGGGGACGGGGGGCCTGGTACGAGCAGTACTTC. The gene calls are TRBV7-6 and TRBJ2-7; D is possibly TRBD2 (7 bases). CDR3 length equals 16 residues. Germline CDR1 is SGHVS and CDR2 is FNYEAQ. V dropped 2 bases and J dropped 4 bases, with 18 bases sitting between them.

V is TRBV25-1 and J is TRBJ2-1; 10 positions match TRBD2. The CDR3 is 16 residues long. V shed 3 bases, J shed 6 bases, and the junction held 8 bases outside the gene matches. Germline V gene lookup returns CDR1 MGHDK and CDR2 SYGVNS. CDR3 protein: CASSDRVAGGSNEQFF. The CDR3 nucleotides read TGTGCCAGCAGTGACCGGGTAGCGGGAGGTAGCAATGAGCAGTTCTTC.